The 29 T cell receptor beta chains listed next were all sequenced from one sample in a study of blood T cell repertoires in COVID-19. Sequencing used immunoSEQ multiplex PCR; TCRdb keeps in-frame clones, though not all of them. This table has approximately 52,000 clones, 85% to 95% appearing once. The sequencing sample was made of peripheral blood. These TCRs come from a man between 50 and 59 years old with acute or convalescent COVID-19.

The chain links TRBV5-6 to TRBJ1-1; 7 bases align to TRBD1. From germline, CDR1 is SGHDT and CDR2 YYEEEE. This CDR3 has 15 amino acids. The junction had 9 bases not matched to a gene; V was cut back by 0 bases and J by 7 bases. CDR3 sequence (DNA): TGTGCCAGCAGCTTGGGGGCCGCAGACAGGGTTGAAGCTTTCTTT. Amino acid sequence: CASSLGAADRVEAFF.

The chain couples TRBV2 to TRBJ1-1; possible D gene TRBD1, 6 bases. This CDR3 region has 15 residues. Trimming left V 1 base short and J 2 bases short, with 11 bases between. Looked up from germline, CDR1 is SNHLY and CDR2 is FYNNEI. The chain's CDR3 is CASSEGRGFNTEAFF. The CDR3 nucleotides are TGTGCCAGCAGTGAAGGCAGGGGATTTAACACTGAAGCTTTCTTT.

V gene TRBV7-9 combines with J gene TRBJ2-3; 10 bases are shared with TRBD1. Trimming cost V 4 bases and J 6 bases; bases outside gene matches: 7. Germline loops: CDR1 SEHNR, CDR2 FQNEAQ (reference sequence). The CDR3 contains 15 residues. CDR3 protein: CASSYVGTGDDTQYF. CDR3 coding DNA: TGTGCCAGCAGCTACGTCGGGACAGGGGACGATACGCAGTATTTT.

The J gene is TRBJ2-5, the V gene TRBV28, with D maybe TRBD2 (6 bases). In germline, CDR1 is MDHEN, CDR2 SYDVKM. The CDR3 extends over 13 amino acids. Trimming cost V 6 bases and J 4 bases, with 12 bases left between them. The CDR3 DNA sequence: TGTGCCAGCAGCGATGGGACTCGAGAGACCCAGTACTTC. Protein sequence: CASSDGTRETQYF.

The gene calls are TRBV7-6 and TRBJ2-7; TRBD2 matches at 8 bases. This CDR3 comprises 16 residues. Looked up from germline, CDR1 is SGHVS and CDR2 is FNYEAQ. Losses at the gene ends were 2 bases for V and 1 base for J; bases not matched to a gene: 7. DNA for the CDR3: TGTGCCAGCAGCTTAACTGGAAGCGGGGGATCCTACGAGCAGTACTTC. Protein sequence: CASSLTGSGGSYEQYF.

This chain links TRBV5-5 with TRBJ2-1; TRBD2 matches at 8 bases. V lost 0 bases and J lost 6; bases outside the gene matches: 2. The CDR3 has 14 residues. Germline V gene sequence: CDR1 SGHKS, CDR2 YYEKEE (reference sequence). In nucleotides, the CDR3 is TGTGCCAGCAGCTTGGCTGGGACTAGCAATGAGCAGTTCTTC. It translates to CASSLAGTSNEQFF.

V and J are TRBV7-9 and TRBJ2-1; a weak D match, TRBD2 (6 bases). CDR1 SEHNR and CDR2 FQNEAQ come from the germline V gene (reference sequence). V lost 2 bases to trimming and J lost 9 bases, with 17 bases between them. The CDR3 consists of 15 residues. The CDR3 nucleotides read TGTGCCAGCAGCTTATGGATGGGGGACTCCGGTGAGCAGTTCTTC. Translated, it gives CASSLWMGDSGEQFF.

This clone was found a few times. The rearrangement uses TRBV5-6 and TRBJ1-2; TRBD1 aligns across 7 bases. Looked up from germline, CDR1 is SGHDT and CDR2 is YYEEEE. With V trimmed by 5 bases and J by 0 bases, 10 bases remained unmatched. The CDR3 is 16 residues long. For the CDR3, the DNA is TGTGCCAGCAGTCCGGGGACAGCTAGAGCTAACTATGGCTACACCTTC. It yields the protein CASSPGTARANYGYTF.

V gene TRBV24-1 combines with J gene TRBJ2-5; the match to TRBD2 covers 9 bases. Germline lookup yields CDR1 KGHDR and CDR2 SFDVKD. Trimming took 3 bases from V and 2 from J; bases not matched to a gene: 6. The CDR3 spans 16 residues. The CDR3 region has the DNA TGTGCCACCAGTGATCTAACGACTAGCGGTCAAGAGACCCAGTACTTC. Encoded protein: CATSDLTTSGQETQYF.

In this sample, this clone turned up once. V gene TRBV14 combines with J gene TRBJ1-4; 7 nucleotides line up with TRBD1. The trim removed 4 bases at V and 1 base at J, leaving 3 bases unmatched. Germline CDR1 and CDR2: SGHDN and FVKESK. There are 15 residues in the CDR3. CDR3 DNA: TGTGCCAGCAGCCCCCGGACAGGAACTAATGAAAAACTGTTTTTT. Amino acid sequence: CASSPRTGTNEKLFF.

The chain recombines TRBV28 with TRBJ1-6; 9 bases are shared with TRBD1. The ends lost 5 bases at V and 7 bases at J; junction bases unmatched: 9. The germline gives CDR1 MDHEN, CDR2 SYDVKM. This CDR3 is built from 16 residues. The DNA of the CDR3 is TGTGCCAGCAGTCCCGACCGGGGGACAGGGAATTCACCCCTCCACTTT. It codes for CASSPDRGTGNSPLHF.

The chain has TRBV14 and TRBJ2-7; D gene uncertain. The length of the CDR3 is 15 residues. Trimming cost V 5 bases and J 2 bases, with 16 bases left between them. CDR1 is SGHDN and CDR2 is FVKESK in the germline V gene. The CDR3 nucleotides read TGTGCCAGCAGCGTGTCCTTACTCCCACCCTACGAGCAGTACTTC. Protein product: CASSVSLLPPYEQYF.

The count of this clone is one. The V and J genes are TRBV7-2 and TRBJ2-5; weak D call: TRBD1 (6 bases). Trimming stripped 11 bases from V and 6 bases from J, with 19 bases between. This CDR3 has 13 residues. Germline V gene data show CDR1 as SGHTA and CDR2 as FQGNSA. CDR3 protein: CAALSGDVKTQYF. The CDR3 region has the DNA TGTGCCGCGTTATCAGGGGATGTGAAGACCCAGTACTTC.

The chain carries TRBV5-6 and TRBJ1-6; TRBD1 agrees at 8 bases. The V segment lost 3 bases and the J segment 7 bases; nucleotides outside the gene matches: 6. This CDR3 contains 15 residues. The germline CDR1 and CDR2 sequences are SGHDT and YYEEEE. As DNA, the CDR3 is TGTGCCAGCAGCTCAGACAGGGGACGAAATTCACCCCTCCACTTT. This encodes CASSSDRGRNSPLHF. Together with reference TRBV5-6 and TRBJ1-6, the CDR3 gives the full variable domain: DAGVTQSPTHLIKTRGQQVTLRCSPKSGHDTVSWYQQALGQGPQFIFQYYEEEERQRGNFPDRFSGHQFPNYSSELNVNALLLGDSALYLCASSSDRGRNSPLHFGNGTRLTVT.

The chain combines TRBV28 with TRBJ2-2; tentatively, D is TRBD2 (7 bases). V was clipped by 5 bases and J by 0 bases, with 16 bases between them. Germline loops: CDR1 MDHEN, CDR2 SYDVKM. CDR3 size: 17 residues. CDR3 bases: TGTGCCAGCAGTGCCCCAAAAGGGGGGGCGAACACCGGGGAGCTGTTTTTT. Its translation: CASSAPKGGANTGELFF.

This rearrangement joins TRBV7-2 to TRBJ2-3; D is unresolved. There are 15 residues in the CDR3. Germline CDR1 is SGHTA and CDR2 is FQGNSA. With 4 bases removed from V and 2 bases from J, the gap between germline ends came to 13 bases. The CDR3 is CASSSSGPPTDTQYF. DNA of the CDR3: TGTGCCAGCAGCTCCTCGGGTCCCCCCACAGATACGCAGTATTTT.

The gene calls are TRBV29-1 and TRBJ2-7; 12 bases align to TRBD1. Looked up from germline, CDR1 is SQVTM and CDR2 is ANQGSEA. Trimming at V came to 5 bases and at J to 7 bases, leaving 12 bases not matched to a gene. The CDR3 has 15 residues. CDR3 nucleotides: TGCAGCGTTTCCTCCGGGACAGGGGGCTCTGTAGAGCAGTACTTC. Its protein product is CSVSSGTGGSVEQYF.

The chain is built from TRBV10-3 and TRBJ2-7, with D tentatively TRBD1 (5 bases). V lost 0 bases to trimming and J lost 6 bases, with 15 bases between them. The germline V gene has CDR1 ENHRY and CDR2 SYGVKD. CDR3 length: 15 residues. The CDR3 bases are TGTGCCATCAGTGAGTCAACAGGCAAACAAGTCGAGCAGTACTTC. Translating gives CAISESTGKQVEQYF.

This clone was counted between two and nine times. In DNA, the CDR3 is TGTGCCTGGAGGGGACTAGCGGGGGATCTAAACACCGGGGAGCTGTTTTTT. Translated: CAWRGLAGDLNTGELFF. V gene TRBV30 combines with J gene TRBJ2-2; 14 positions match TRBD2. V lost 3 bases and J lost 2; bases outside the gene matches: 5. Germline lookup yields CDR1 GTSNPN and CDR2 SVGIG (reference sequence). The CDR3 length is 17 residues.

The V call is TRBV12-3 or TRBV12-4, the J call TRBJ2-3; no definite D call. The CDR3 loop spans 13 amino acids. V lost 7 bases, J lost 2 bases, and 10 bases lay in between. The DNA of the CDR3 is TGTGCCAGCAACGCCGGTTACACAGATACGCAGTATTTT. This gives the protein CASNAGYTDTQYF.

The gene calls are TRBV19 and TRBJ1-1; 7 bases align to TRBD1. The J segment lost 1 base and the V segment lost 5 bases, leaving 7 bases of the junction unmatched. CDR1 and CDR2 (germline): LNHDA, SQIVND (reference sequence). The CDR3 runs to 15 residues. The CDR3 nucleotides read TGTGCCAGTAGTGTTGGGACAGCTCAGAACACTGAAGCTTTCTTT. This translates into CASSVGTAQNTEAFF.

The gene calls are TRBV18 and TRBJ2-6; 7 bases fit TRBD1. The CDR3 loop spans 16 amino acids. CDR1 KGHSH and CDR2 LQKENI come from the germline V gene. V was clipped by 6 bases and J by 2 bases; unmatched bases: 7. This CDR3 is CASSRQGPTGANVLTF. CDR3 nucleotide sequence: TGTGCCAGCTCCCGACAGGGTCCCACTGGGGCCAACGTCCTGACTTTC. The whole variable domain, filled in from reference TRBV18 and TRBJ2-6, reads NAGVMQNPRHLVRRRGQEARLRCSPMKGHSHVYWYRQLPEEGLKFMVYLQKENIIDESGMPKERFSAEFPKEGPSILRIQQVVRGDSAAYFCASSRQGPTGANVLTFGAGSRLTVL.

The CDR3 DNA is TGTGCCAGCAGGGGCGGACAGGGGGCACTTCAGCCCCAGCATTTT. Translation gives CASRGGQGALQPQHF. The rearrangement joins TRBV5-5 to TRBJ1-5; 11 bases are shared with TRBD1. V dropped 5 bases and J dropped 6; count of bases not matched to a gene: 7. Germline-derived CDR1 and CDR2 are SGHKS and YYEKEE (reference sequence). The CDR3 has 15 amino acids.

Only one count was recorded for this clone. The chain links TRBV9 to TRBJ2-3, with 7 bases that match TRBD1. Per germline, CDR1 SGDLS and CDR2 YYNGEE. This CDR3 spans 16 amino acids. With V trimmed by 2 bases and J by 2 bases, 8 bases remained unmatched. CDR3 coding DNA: TGTGCCAGCAGCGTCAGACAGGGAGTAAACACAGATACGCAGTATTTT. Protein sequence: CASSVRQGVNTDTQYF.

CDR3 loop: CASTTRYQETQYF. DNA of the CDR3: TGTGCCTCGACAACTCGGTACCAAGAGACCCAGTACTTC. The chain links TRBV15 to TRBJ2-5; D is uncertain. The CDR3 is 13 residues long. Between the trimmed V and J ends, which lost 11 bases and 0 bases, there was a span of 13 bases. Looked up from germline, CDR1 is LNHNV and CDR2 is YYDKDF (reference sequence).

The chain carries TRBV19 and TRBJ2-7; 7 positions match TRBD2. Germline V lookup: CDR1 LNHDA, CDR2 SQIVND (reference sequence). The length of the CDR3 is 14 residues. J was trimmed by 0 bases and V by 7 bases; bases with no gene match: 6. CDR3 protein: CASTTSVSSYEQYF. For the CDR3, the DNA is TGTGCCAGTACTACTAGCGTGAGCTCCTACGAGCAGTACTTC.

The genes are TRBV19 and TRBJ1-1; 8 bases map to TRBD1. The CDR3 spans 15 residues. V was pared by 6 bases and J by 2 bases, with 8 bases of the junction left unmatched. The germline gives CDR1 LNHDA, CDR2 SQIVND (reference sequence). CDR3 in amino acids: CASSNRGASNTEAFF. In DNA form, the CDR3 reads TGTGCCAGTAGCAACAGGGGGGCTTCTAACACTGAAGCTTTCTTT.

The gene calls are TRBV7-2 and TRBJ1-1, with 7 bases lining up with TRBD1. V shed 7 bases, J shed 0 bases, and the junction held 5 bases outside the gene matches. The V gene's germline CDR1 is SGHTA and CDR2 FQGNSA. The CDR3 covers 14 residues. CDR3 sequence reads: CASILTGMNTEAFF. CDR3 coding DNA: TGTGCCAGCATTTTGACAGGGATGAACACTGAAGCTTTCTTT.

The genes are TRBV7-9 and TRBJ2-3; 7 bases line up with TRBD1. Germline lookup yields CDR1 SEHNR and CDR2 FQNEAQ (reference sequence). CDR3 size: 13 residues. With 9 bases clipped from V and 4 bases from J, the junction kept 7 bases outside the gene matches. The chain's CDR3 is CASSPRGPDTQYF. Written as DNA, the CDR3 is TGTGCCAGTTCTCCGAGGGGGCCAGATACGCAGTATTTT.